The T cell receptor beta chain under discussion was sequenced for a study of CXCR3-negative and CXCR3-positive naive CD8 T cells. In regard to this clonotype: As yet, its antigen is unknown.

Broader study findings: The TRB CDR3s that CXCR3-positive naive cells carried were more hydrophobic than those of CXCR3-negative naive cells. Both naive subsets had comparably high diversity; memory CD8+ cells much lower. The naive subsets expressed comparable surface CD5, and the authors inferred TCR strength from TRB CDR3 properties. Memory cells showed distinct TRBV-TRBJ patterns, while the two naive subsets matched.

With UMI labels, 5' RACE was used to prepare the TRB cDNA libraries. TCRdb reworked the 5' RACE reads into one entry per CDR3 protein, no DNA. Its listing shows some 140,000 distinct CDR3 sequences. The sorter processed each CD8+ T cell subset in triplicate at about 300,000 cells apiece. Germline V gene lookup returns CDR1 MDHEN and CDR2 SYDVKM. CDR3 length: 13 amino acids. The material sequenced was naive CXCR3+ CD8+ T cells from blood. Subset reported: CD45RO-CCR7+CD27+CD95- naive CD8+ T cells expressing CXCR3 (TNR3+). The sequence was obtained from a human donor in good health. Some clones in this sample may be carry-over from other donors' samples. This chain uses TRBV28 with TRBJ2-7; absent DNA, TCRdb's TRBD1 call cannot be checked. This CDR3 reads CASSLTDLYEQYF.